This entry features one T cell receptor (beta chain) sequence. The data were taken from a study of T cell repertoires in cytomegalovirus infection. TCRdb processed the reads anew with MiXCR; each CDR3 protein has one entry. Here the sample spans hundreds of thousands of distinct CDR3 sequences, 17% being singletons. The specimen was PBMCs. This sequence was found in a human donor in good health (CMV status not recorded). Some clones in this sample may be carry-over from other donors' samples.

CDR3 residues: CASSPRDWGSYNEQFF. CDR3 coding DNA: TGTGCCAGTAGCCCCCGGGACTGGGGCTCCTACAATGAGCAGTTCTTC. The rearrangement uses TRBV19 and TRBJ2-1, with D possibly TRBD2 on 6 matching bases. The CDR3 consists of 16 residues. The V gene lost 6 bases and the J gene lost 0 bases, with 15 bases spanning the gap. Germline V gene lookup returns CDR1 LNHDA and CDR2 SQIVND (reference sequence).